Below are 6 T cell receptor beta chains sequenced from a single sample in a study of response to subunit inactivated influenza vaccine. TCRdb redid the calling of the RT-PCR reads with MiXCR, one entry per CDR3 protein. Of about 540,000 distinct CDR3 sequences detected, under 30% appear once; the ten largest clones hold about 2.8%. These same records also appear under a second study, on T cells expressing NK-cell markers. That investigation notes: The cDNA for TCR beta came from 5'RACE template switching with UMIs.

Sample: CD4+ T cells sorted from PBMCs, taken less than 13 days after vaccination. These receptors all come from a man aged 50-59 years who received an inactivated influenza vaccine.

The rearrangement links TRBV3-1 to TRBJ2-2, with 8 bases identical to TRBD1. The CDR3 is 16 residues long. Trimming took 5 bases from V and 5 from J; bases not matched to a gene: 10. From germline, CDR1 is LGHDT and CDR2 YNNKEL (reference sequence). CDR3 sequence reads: CASSRTSRGRTGELFF. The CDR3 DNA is TGTGCCAGCAGCAGGACGTCCAGGGGGCGAACCGGGGAGCTGTTTTTT.

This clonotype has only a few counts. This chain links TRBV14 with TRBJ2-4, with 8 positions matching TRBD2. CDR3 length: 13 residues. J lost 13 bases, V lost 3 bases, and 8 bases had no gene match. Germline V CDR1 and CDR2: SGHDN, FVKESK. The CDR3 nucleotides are TGTGCCAGCAGCCAGGGTGCCGGGGGGGTCCAGTACTTC. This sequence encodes CASSQGAGGVQYF.

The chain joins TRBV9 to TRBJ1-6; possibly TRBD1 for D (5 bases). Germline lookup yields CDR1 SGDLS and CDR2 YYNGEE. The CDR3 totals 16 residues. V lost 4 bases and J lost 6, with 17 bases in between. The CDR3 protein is CASSQDTGRPNSPLHF. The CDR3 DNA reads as TGTGCCAGCAGCCAAGACACGGGACGGCCTAATTCACCCCTCCACTTT.

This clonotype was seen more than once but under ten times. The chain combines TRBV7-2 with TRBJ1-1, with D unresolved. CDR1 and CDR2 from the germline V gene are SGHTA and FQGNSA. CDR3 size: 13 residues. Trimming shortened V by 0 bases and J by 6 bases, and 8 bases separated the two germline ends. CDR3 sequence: CASSLAPISEAFF. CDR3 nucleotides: TGTGCCAGCAGCTTAGCCCCTATTTCTGAAGCTTTCTTT.

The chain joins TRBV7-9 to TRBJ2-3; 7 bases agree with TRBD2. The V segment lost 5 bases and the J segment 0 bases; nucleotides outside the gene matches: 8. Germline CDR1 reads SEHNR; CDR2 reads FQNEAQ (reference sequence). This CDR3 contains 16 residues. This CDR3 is CASSPLGRGSTDTQYF. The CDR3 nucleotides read TGTGCCAGCAGCCCCCTAGGGCGGGGGAGCACAGATACGCAGTATTTT.

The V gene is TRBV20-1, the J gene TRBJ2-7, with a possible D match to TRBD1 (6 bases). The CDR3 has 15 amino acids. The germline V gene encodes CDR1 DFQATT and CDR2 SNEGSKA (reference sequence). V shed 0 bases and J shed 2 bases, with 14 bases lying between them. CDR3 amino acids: CSARDFRGTTYEQYF. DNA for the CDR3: TGCAGTGCTAGAGATTTCAGGGGCACTACCTACGAGCAGTACTTC.